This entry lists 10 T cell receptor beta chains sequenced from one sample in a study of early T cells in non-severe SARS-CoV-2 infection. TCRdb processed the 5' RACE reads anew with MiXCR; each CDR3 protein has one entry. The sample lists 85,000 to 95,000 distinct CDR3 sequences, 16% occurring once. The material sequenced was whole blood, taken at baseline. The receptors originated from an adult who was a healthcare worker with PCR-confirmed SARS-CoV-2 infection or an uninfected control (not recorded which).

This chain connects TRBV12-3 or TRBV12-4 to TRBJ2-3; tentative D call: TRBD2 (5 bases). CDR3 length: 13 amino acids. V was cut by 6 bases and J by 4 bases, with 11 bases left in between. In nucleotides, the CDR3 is TGTGCCAGCAGACTGAGGGCGGCAGATACGCAGTATTTT. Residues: CASRLRAADTQYF.

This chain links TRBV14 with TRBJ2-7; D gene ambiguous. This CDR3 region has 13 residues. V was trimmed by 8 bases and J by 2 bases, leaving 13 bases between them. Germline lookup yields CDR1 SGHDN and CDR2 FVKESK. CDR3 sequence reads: CASRPDGTYEQYF. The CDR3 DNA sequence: TGTGCCAGCCGGCCAGACGGAACCTACGAGCAGTACTTC.

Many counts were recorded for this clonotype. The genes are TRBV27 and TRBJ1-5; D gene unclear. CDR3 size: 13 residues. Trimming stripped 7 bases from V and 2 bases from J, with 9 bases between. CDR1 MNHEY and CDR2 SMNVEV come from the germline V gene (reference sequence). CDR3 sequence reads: CASKGMGNQPQHF. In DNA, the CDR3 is TGTGCCAGCAAGGGTATGGGCAATCAGCCCCAGCATTTT.

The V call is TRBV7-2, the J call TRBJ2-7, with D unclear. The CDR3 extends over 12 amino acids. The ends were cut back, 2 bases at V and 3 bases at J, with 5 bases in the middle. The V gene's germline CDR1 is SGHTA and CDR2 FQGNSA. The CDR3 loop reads CASSLLGYEQYF. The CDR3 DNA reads TGTGCCAGCAGCTTACTCGGCTACGAGCAGTACTTC.

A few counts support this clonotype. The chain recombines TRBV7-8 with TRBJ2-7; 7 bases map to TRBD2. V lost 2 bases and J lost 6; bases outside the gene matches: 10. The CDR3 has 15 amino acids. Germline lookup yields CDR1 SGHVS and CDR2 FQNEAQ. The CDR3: CASSLSSRTRPEQYF. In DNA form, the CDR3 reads TGTGCCAGCAGCTTAAGTTCTAGGACTAGACCCGAGCAGTACTTC.

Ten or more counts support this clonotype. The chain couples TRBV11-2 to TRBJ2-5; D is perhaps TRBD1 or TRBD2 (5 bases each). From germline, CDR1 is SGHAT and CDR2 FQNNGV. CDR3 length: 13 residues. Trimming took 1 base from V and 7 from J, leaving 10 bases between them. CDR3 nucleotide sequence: TGTGCCAGCAGCTTAGTTGGGGGTGGGACCCAGTACTTC. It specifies CASSLVGGGTQYF.

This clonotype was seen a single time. CDR3 in amino acids: CASSPRKLAGVREQFF. CDR3 sequence (DNA): TGTGCCAGCAGTCCCCGGAAGCTAGCGGGAGTTAGGGAGCAGTTCTTC. The V call is TRBV6-5, the J call TRBJ2-1; 10 bases agree with TRBD2. V shed 5 bases, J shed 10 bases, and the junction held 14 bases outside the gene matches. Germline CDR1 reads MNHEY; CDR2 reads SVGAGI. The CDR3 loop spans 16 amino acids.

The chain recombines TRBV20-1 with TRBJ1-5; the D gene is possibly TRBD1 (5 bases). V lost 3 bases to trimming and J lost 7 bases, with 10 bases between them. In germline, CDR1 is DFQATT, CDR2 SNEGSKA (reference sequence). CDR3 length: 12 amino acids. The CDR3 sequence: CSAREGQQPQHF. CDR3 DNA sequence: TGCAGTGCTAGGGAGGGGCAGCAGCCCCAGCATTTT.

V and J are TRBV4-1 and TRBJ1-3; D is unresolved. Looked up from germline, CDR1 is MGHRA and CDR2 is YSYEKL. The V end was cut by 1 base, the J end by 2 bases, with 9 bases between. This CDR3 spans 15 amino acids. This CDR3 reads CASSQANSAGNTIYF. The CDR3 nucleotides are TGCGCCAGCAGCCAAGCCAACAGTGCTGGAAACACCATATATTTT.

CDR3 loop: CSGRDSGNTIYF. For the CDR3, the DNA is TGCAGTGGACGGGACAGTGGAAACACCATATATTTT. The chain recombines TRBV20-1 with TRBJ1-3; 7 bases map to TRBD1. Germline V gene data show CDR1 as DFQATT and CDR2 as SNEGSKA (reference sequence). V shed 7 bases and J 3 bases; nucleotides not matched to a gene: 3. The CDR3 is 12 amino acids.